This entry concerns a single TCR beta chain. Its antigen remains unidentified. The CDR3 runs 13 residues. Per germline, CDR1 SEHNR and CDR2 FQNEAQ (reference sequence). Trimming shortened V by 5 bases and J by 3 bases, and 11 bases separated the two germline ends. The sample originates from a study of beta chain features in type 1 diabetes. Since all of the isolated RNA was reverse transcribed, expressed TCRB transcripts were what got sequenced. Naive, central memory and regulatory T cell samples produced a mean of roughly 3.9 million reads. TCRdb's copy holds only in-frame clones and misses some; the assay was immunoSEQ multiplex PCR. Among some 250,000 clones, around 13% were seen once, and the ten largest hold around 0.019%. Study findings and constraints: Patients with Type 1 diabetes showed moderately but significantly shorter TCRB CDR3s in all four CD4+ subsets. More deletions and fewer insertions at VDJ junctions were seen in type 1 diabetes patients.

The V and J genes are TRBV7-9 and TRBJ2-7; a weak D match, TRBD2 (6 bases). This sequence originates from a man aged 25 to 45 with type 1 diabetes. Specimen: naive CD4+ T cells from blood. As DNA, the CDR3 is TGTGCCAGCAGCCCGGGACTCCTCTACGAGCAGTACTTC. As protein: CASSPGLLYEQYF. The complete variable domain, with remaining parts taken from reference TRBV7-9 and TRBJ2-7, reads DTGVSQNPRHKITKRGQNVTFRCDPISEHNRLYWYRQTLGQGPEFLTYFQNEAQLEKSRLLSDRFSAERPKGSFSTLEIQRTEQGDSAMYLCASSPGLLYEQYFGPGTRLTVT.